The next 18 T cell receptor beta chains were all read from a single sample in a study of cytomegalovirus exposure and HLA in healthy donors. The PCR had 60 Vbeta and 13 Jbeta primers. Sequencing was performed with immunoSEQ multiplex PCR; in TCRdb, only in-frame clones are kept and a portion is missing. The table shows roughly 150,000 clones, with around 73% occurring only once. The sample consisted of PBMCs. The source is a male donor in good health and CMV-seronegative.

Concerning this clone itself: Other DNA sequences within the sample encode an identical CDR3. The gene calls are TRBV6-5 and TRBJ2-7, with 9 bases matching TRBD1. V shed 5 bases and J 2 bases; nucleotides not matched to a gene: 1. This CDR3 has 13 amino acids. Germline CDR1 and CDR2: MNHEY and SVGAGI. In DNA, the CDR3 is TGTGCCAGCAGTCGGACAGGGGCCTACGAGCAGTACTTC. Amino acids: CASSRTGAYEQYF.

The rearrangement uses TRBV18 and TRBJ2-5; D gene uncertain. V was pared by 6 bases and J by 5 bases, with 10 bases between. CDR3 length: 12 residues. The germline gives CDR1 KGHSH, CDR2 LQKENI. The CDR3 reads CASSPKEETQYF. CDR3 bases: TGTGCCAGCTCCCCCAAGGAGGAGACCCAGTACTTC.

This sequence joins TRBV28 and TRBJ1-1; D is uncertain. V shed 7 bases and J shed 3 bases, with 9 bases lying between them. This CDR3 has 12 amino acids. CDR1 MDHEN and CDR2 SYDVKM come from the germline V gene. The CDR3 loop is CASTLSYTEAFF. CDR3 in DNA: TGTGCCAGCACATTGAGCTACACTGAAGCTTTCTTT.

The chain is built from TRBV6-1 and TRBJ2-7; D not resolved. CDR1 MNHNS and CDR2 SASEGT come from the germline V gene. The CDR3 is made up of 13 amino acids. Trimming removed 4 bases at V and 6 bases at J, with 13 bases between. The CDR3 here is CASSVGMEREQYF. CDR3 nucleotides: TGTGCCAGCAGTGTTGGAATGGAGCGCGAGCAGTACTTC.

The count of this clone is one. The rearrangement uses TRBV28 and TRBJ1-2; 7 bases match TRBD1. Germline-derived CDR1 and CDR2 are MDHEN and SYDVKM. This CDR3 has 13 residues. V shed 4 bases, J shed 8 bases, and the junction held 7 bases outside the gene matches. The CDR3 is CASSSVRGIGYTF. The CDR3 DNA is TGTGCCAGCAGTTCAGTCAGGGGGATCGGCTACACCTTC.

The chain joins TRBV5-1 to TRBJ1-6; 10 bases align to TRBD1. This CDR3 comprises 16 residues. V gave up 4 bases and J gave up 9 bases; unmatched junction bases: 10. Germline V gene lookup returns CDR1 SGHRS and CDR2 YFSETQ. The CDR3 DNA follows: TGCGCCAGCAGCCTCCGAGGGACAGGGGCTACTTCACCCCTCCACTTT. Residues: CASSLRGTGATSPLHF.

J is TRBJ2-3 and V is TRBV7-3; 11 bases align to TRBD2. Germline V gene data show CDR1 as SGHTA and CDR2 as FQGTGA. The V gene end was trimmed by 5 bases and the J gene end by 6 bases; junction bases not matched to a gene: 4. The CDR3 extends over 14 amino acids. The CDR3 spells CASSPGLAVDTQYF. The DNA of the CDR3 is TGTGCCAGCAGCCCGGGACTAGCGGTGGATACGCAGTATTTT.

The rearrangement joins TRBV27 to TRBJ2-2, with 9 bases aligning to TRBD1. J was trimmed by 0 bases and V by 6 bases; bases with no gene match: 8. From germline, CDR1 is MNHEY and CDR2 SMNVEV (reference sequence). The CDR3 spans 17 residues. This CDR3 is CASRPLGQGTNTGELFF. The DNA of the CDR3 is TGTGCCAGCAGGCCACTCGGACAGGGGACGAACACCGGGGAGCTGTTTTTT.

This clone appeared once. The chain links TRBV5-1 to TRBJ2-3; 12 nucleotides align to TRBD2. CDR1 and CDR2 (germline): SGHRS, YFSETQ. The CDR3 is made up of 15 amino acids. Trimming took 1 base from V and 12 from J; bases not matched to a gene: 9. In DNA form, the CDR3 reads TGCGCCAGCAGCTTGATTGCTAGCGGGGGGGTGTCACAGTATTTT. Its translation: CASSLIASGGVSQYF.

The chain combines TRBV5-1 with TRBJ2-3; 7 bases agree with TRBD1. This CDR3 comprises 14 residues. With 4 bases clipped from V and 2 bases from J, the junction kept 4 bases outside the gene matches. Looked up from germline, CDR1 is SGHRS and CDR2 is YFSETQ. The CDR3 region is CASSPGTVTDTQYF. The CDR3 bases are TGCGCCAGCAGCCCCGGGACAGTCACAGATACGCAGTATTTT.

This chain connects TRBV9 to TRBJ2-3, with D perhaps matching TRBD1 (6 bases). Germline CDR1 is SGDLS and CDR2 is YYNGEE. The ends were cut back, 1 base at V and 7 bases at J, with 10 bases in the middle. CDR3 length equals 13 residues. The CDR3 loop reads CASSVLGDNTQYF. The CDR3 DNA follows: TGTGCCAGCAGCGTACTGGGGGACAATACGCAGTATTTT.

The chain couples TRBV5-5 to TRBJ2-3; 12 bases map to TRBD2. CDR3 length equals 18 residues. CDR1 is SGHKS and CDR2 is YYEKEE in the germline V gene (reference sequence). Trimming cost V 0 bases and J 4 bases; bases outside gene matches: 9. CDR3 nucleotide sequence: TGTGCCAGCAGCTTGGGGCTAGCGGGGGGGCGGGGGTCAGATACGCAGTATTTT. This encodes CASSLGLAGGRGSDTQYF.

About this clone itself: This sample also contains other DNA sequences that code for the same CDR3. This rearrangement joins TRBV5-1 to TRBJ1-1; D may be TRBD1 (5 bases). The CDR3 has 13 amino acids. Trimming shortened V by 4 bases and J by 1 base, and 8 bases separated the two germline ends. Germline V lookup: CDR1 SGHRS, CDR2 YFSETQ. The DNA of the CDR3 is TGCGCCAGCAGCACCGGACAGAACACTGAAGCTTTCTTT. Residues: CASSTGQNTEAFF.

V gene TRBV30 combines with J gene TRBJ2-7, with D uncertain. Trimming stripped 1 base from V and 5 bases from J, with 9 bases between. The CDR3 length is 12 residues. The germline gives CDR1 GTSNPN, CDR2 SVGIG (reference sequence). CDR3 in DNA: TGTGCCTGGAGTGGTAGCTACCACGAGCAGTACTTC. Protein product: CAWSGSYHEQYF.

This chain joins TRBV9 and TRBJ2-7; D might be TRBD1 (6 bases). There are 14 residues in the CDR3. V was shortened by 0 bases and J by 3 bases, with 10 bases between the two germline ends. Germline CDR1 is SGDLS and CDR2 is YYNGEE. CDR3 sequence (DNA): TGTGCCAGCAGCGTAGGTAGGGGGTACTACGAGCAGTACTTC. As protein: CASSVGRGYYEQYF.

This clone was observed once. The V gene is TRBV4-1, the J gene TRBJ2-7; D uncertain. CDR3 length: 14 amino acids. The germline V gene has CDR1 MGHRA and CDR2 YSYEKL. Trimming removed 1 base at V and 2 bases at J, with 9 bases between. The CDR3 sequence: CASSQGDNAYEQYF. The CDR3 DNA reads TGCGCCAGCAGCCAAGGAGATAATGCCTACGAGCAGTACTTC.

The chain carries TRBV7-2 and TRBJ2-2; TRBD1 aligns across 7 bases. The CDR3 is 14 residues long. The V gene's germline CDR1 is SGHTA and CDR2 FQGNSA. J gave up 8 bases and V 5 bases, and 8 bases lay outside the gene matches. CDR3 in DNA: TGTGCCAGCAGCCCTACGACAGGGTTGGGGGAGCTGTTTTTT. It specifies CASSPTTGLGELFF.

V usage is TRBV7-6 and J usage is TRBJ2-7; D might be TRBD1 (5 bases). Germline-derived CDR1 and CDR2 are SGHVS and FNYEAQ. The CDR3 spans 14 residues. Trimming cost V 5 bases and J 0 bases, with 11 bases left between them. The chain's CDR3 is CASSPGHSSYEQYF. The CDR3 DNA is TGTGCCAGCAGCCCAGGGCACAGCTCCTACGAGCAGTACTTC. The variable domain in full, with the rest retrieved from reference TRBV7-6 and TRBJ2-7, is GAGVSQSPRYKVTKRGQDVALRCDPISGHVSLYWYRQALGQGPEFLTYFNYEAQQDKSGLPNDRFSAERPEGSISTLTIQRTEQRDSAMYRCASSPGHSSYEQYFGPGTRLTVT.